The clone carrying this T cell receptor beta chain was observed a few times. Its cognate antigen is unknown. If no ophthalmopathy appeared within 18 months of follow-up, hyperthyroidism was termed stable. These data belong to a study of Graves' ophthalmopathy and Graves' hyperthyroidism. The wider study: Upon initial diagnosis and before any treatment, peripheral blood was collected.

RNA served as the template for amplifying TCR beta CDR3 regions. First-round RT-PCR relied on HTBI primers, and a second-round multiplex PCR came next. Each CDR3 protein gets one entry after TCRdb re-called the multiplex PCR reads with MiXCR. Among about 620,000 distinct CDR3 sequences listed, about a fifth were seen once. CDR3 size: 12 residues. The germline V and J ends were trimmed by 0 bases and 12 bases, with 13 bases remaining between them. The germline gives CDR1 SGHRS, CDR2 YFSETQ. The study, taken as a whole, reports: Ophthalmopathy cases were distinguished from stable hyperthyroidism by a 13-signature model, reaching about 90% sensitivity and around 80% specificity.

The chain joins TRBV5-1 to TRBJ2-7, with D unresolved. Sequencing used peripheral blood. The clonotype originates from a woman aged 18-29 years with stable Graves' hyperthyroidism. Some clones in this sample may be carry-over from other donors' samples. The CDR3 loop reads CASSLDRGRGYF. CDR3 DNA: TGCGCCAGCAGCTTGGATCGTGGGCGAGGGTACTTC.